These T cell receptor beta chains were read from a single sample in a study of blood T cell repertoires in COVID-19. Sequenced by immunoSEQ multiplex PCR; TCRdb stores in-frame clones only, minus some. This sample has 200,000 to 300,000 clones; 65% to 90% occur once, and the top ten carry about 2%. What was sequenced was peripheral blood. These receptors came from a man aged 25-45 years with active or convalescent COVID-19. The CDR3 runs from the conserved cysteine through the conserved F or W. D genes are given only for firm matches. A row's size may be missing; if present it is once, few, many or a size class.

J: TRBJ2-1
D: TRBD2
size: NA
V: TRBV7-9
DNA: TGTGCCAGCAGCTTATTCTCCAGCGGGGGCAATGAGCAGTTCTTC
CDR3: CASSLFSSGGNEQFF

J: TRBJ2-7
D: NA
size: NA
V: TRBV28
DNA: TGTGCCAGCAGAACAACTAAGAGTTACGAGCAGTACTTC
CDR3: CASRTTKSYEQYF

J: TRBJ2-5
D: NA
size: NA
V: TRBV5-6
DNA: TGTGCCAGCAGCTACTACTGGTCCCAAGAGACCCAGTACTTC
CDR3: CASSYYWSQETQYF

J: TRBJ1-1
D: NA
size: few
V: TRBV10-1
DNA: TGCGCCAGCAGTGAGTCGGGTTCCGGGGGAGCTTTCTTT
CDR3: CASSESGSGGAFF

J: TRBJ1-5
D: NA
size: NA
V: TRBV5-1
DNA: TGCGCCAGCAGACCTAGTACAGGGAATCAGCCCCAGCATTTT
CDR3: CASRPSTGNQPQHF

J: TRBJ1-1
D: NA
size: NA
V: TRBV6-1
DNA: TGTGCCAGCAGTGAAGAGACAGGCAACACTGAAGCTTTCTTT
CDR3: CASSEETGNTEAFF

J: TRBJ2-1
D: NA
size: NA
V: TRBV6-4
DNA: TGTGCCAGCAGTGTTGACAGGTTCCGTACTCGGAATGAGCAGTTCTTC
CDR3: CASSVDRFRTRNEQFF

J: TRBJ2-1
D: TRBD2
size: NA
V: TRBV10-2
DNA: TGCGCCAGCAGTGAGGCCACCGGGGACTACCTTGTCGATGAGCAGTTCTTC
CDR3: CASSEATGDYLVDEQFF

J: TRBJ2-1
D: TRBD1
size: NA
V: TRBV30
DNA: TGTGCCGGAACGACAGGGAACGTCGATGAGCAGTTCTTC
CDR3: CAGTTGNVDEQFF

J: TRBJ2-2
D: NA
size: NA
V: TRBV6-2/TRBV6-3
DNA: TGTGCCAGCAGTCCCCCGCCGGGGATTCAAGGGGAGCTGTTTTTT
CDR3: CASSPPPGIQGELFF

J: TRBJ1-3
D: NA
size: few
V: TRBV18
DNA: TGTGCCAGCTCACAAAGACAGAGGAGCTCTGGAAACACCATATATTTT
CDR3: CASSQRQRSSGNTIYF

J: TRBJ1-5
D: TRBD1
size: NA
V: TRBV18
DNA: TGTGCCAGCTCACCAACCAAGGGGACAGGGGGAGGCCAGCCCCAGCATTTT
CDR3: CASSPTKGTGGGQPQHF

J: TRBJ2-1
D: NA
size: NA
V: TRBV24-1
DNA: TGTGCCACGTCCGCGACAGCCCTACATGAGCAGTTCTTC
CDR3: CATSATALHEQFF

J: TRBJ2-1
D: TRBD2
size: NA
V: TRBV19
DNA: TGTGCCAGTAGTATAGTGGGACTAGAACCCTACAATGAGCAGTTCTTC
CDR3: CASSIVGLEPYNEQFF

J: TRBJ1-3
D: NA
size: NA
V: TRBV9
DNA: TGTGCCAGCAGCTTAACAGGTCCCCCCTCTGGAAACACCATATATTTT
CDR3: CASSLTGPPSGNTIYF

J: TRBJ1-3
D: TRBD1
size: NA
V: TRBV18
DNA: TGTGCCAGCTCACCACGGCAGGGGGATCCTGGAAACACCATATATTTT
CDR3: CASSPRQGDPGNTIYF

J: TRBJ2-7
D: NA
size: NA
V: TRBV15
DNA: TGTGCCACCAGCAGAGGGGAGGACGGAGGAAGAGGGTACGAGCAGTACTTC
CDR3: CATSRGEDGGRGYEQYF

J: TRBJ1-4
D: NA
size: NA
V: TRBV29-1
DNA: TGCAGCGTTACGCACGGAGCAACTAATGAAAAACTGTTTTTT
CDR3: CSVTHGATNEKLFF

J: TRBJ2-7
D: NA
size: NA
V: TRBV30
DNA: TGTGCCTTAGGGGTTGGAGGGGCCTACGAGCAGTACTTC
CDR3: CALGVGGAYEQYF

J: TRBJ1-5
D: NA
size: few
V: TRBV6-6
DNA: TGTGCCAGCAGTTACTTGGGGGCCGATCAGCCCCAGCATTTT
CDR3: CASSYLGADQPQHF

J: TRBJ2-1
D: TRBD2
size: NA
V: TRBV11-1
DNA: TGTGCCAGCAGCTTAGGGCTCCGGGGGGGCTTCAATGAGCAGTTCTTC
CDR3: CASSLGLRGGFNEQFF

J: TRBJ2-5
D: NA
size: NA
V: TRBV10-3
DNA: TGTGCCATCCAGCCTAGCGAGGAAGAGACCCAGTACTTC
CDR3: CAIQPSEEETQYF

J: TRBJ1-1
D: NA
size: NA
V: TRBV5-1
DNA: TGCGCCAGCAGTCCACCACAGGTGAACACTGAAGCTTTCTTT
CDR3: CASSPPQVNTEAFF

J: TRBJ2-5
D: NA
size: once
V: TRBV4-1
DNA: TGCGCCAGCAGCCCCCTTGGGGCCCAAGAGACCCAGTACTTC
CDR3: CASSPLGAQETQYF

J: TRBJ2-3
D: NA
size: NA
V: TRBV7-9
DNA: TGTGCCAGCAGCTTAAGACAGCGCACAGATACGCAGTATTTT
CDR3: CASSLRQRTDTQYF

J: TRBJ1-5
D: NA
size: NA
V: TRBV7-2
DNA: TGTGCCAGCAGCGACCCGGGGGGGTTGAGGAGCAATCAGCCCCAGCATTTT
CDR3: CASSDPGGLRSNQPQHF

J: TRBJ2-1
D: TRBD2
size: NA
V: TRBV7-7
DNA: TGTGCCAGCAGCTTAGAGCTAGCGGCGTACAATGAGCAGTTCTTC
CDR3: CASSLELAAYNEQFF

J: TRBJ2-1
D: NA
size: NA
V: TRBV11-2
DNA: TGTGCCAGCAGCCCTATTGTAGGGGGACGGAAGCAGTTCTTC
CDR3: CASSPIVGGRKQFF

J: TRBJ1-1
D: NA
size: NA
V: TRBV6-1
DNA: TGTGCCAGCAGTGAAGAATGGGCGTGGGGGCAACGGAACACTGAAGCTTTCTTT
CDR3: CASSEEWAWGQRNTEAFF

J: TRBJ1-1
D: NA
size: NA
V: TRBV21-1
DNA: TGTGCCAGCAGAGGGGTGCGACAGGGGGACCCTGAAGCTTTCTTT
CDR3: CASRGVRQGDPEAFF

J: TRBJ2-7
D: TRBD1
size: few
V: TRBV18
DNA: TGTGCCAGCTCACCCAGGACAGGGGCACCCTACGAGCAGTACTTC
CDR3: CASSPRTGAPYEQYF

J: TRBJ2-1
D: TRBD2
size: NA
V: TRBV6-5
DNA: TGTGCCAGCACCCTTCGGGGGGTCTACAATGAGCAGTTCTTC
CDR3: CASTLRGVYNEQFF

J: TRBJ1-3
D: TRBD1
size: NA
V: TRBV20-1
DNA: TGCAGTGCTAGTTCGCCGACAGGGGCAGGAAACACCATATATTTT
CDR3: CSASSPTGAGNTIYF

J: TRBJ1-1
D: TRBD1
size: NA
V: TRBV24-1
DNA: TGTGCCACCAGTGATACTGGGACAGGGGAAGCTTTCTTT
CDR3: CATSDTGTGEAFF

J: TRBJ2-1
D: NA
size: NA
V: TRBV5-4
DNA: TGTGCCAGCAGCTTGGATATCCCCTCCGCCTACAATGAGCAGTTCTTC
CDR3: CASSLDIPSAYNEQFF

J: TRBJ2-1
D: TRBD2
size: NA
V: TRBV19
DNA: TGTGCCAGTAGTCTGGCGGGGGGGCCTCATGAGCAGTTCTTC
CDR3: CASSLAGGPHEQFF

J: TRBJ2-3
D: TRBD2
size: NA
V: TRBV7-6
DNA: TGTGCCAGCAGCTCGGGGGGTTTTGTCACAGATACGCAGTATTTT
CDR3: CASSSGGFVTDTQYF

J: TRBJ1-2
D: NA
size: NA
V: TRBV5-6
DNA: TGTGCCAGCAGCTTAAGGGACAACGCCCCTAACTATGGCTACACCTTC
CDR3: CASSLRDNAPNYGYTF

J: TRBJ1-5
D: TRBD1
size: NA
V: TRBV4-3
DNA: TGCGCCAGCAGCCAAGACAGGGGGCGGGATCAGCCCCAGCATTTT
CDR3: CASSQDRGRDQPQHF

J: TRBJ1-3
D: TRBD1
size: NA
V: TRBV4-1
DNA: TGCGCCAGCAGCCAAGAGCGCCGGGACAGGGGGCAGTCGGGTGGAAACACCATATATTTT
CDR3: CASSQERRDRGQSGGNTIYF

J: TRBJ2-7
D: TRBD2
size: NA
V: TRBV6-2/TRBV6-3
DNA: TGTGCCAGCAGTTACAGGACTAGCTCCTACGAGCAGTACTTC
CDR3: CASSYRTSSYEQYF

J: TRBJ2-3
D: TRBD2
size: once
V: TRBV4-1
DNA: TGCGCCAGCAGCCGAATGCCGGGACTAGCGGGGGCGAAAACAGATACGCAGTATTTT
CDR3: CASSRMPGLAGAKTDTQYF

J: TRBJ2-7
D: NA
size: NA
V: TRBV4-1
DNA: TGCGCCAGCAGCCCCCGGAGTGCAGGGCAGATATCCGACGAGCAGTACTTC
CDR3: CASSPRSAGQISDEQYF

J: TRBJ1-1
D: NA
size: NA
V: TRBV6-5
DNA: TGTGCCAGCAGTTACGGCGGGATAAACACTGAAGCTTTCTTT
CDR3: CASSYGGINTEAFF